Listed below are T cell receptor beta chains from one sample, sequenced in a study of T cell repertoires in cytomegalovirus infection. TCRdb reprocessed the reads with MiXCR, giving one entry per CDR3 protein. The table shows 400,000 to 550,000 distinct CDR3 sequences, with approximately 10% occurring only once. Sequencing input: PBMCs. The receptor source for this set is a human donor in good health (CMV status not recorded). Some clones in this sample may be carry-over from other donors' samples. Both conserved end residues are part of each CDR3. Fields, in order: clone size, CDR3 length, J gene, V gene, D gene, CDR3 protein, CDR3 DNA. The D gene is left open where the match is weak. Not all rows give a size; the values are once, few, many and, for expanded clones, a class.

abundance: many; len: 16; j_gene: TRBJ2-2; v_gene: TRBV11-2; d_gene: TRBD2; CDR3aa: CASGHGLAVNTGELFF; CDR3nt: TGTGCCAGCGGCCACGGGCTAGCGGTGAACACCGGGGAGCTGTTTTTT
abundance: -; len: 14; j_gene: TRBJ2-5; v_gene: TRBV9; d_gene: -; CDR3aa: CASSALGGKETQYF; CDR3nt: TGTGCCAGCAGCGCTTTGGGCGGAAAAGAGACCCAGTACTTC
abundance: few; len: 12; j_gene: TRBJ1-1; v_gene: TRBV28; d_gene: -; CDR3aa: CASSPFWTEAFF; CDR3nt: TGTGCCAGCAGTCCCTTCTGGACTGAAGCTTTCTTT
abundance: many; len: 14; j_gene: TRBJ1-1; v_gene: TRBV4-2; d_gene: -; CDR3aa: CASSQEREGTEAFF; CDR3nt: TGTGCCAGCAGCCAAGAGCGGGAGGGCACTGAAGCTTTCTTT
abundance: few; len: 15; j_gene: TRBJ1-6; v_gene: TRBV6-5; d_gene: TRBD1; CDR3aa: CASSYSGQNNSPLHF; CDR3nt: TGTGCCAGCAGTTACTCGGGACAGAATAATTCACCCCTCCACTTT
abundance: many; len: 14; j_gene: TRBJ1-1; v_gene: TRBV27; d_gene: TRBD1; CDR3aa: CASSYRGRNTEAFF; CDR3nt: TGTGCCAGCAGCTACAGGGGTCGCAACACTGAAGCTTTCTTT
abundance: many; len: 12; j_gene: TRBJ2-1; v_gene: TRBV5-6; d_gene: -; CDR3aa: CASSLMMGKQFF; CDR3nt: TGTGCCAGCAGCTTGATGATGGGCAAGCAGTTCTTC
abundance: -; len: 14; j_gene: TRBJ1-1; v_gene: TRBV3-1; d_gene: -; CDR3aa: CASSQDLDSTEAFF; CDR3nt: TGTGCCAGCAGCCAAGATCTTGACAGCACTGAAGCTTTCTTT
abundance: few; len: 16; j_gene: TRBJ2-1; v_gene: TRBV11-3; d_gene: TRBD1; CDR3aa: CASSLSGTGIYNEQFF; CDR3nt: TGTGCCAGCAGCTTATCCGGGACAGGGATCTACAATGAGCAGTTCTTC
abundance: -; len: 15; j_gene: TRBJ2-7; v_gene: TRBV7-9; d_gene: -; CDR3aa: CASSVGGRVIPEQYF; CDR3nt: TGTGCCAGCAGCGTAGGTGGAAGGGTGATACCCGAGCAGTACTTC
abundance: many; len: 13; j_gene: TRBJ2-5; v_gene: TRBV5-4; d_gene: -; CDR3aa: CASSSWDSETQYF; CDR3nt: TGTGCCAGCAGCTCCTGGGACTCAGAGACCCAGTACTTC
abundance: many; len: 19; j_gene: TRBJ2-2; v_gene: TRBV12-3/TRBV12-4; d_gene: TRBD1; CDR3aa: CASSLIPNRGVRYIGELFF; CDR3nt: TGTGCCAGCAGTTTAATCCCAAACAGGGGGGTACGATACATCGGGGAGCTGTTTTTT
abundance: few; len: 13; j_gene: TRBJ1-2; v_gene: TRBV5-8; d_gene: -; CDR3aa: CASSLSQAYGYTF; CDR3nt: TGTGCCAGCAGCTTGAGCCAGGCCTATGGCTACACCTTC
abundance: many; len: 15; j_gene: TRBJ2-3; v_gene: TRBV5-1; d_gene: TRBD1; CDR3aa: CASSIRDSPTDTQYF; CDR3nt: TGCGCCAGCAGCATAAGGGACAGCCCTACAGATACGCAGTATTTT
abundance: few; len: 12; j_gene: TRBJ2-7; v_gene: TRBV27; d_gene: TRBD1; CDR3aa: CASSFQGADEYF; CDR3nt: TGTGCCAGCAGTTTCCAGGGGGCAGACGAGTACTTC
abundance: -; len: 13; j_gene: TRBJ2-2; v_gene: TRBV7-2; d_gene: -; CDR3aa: CASSLLNTGVLFF; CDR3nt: TGTGCCAGCAGCCTTTTGAACACCGGGGTGCTGTTTTTT
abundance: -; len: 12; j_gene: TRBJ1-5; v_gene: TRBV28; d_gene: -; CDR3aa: CASGTLNQPQHF; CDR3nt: TGTGCCAGCGGGACACTCAATCAGCCCCAGCATTTT